Each of the 8 T cell receptor beta chains below was sequenced from the same sample in a study of blood T cell repertoires in COVID-19 (dated by TCRdb to the early 2020s). The library was obtained by the immunoSEQ multiplex PCR assay. As stored in TCRdb, this immuneACCESS dataset retains in-frame rearrangements with V and J assigned. A fraction of the clones does not appear; measured against another copy, unresolved V genes explain less than half of the discrepancy, and the remainder lacks a known reason. The sample yields 150,000 to 200,000 clones; 85% to 90% were counted once. The ten top clones hold roughly 7% of the sample. Sequenced: peripheral blood. These receptor sequences come from a man aged 45-65 years with active or convalescent COVID-19.

This clone appeared once. The chain has TRBV18 and TRBJ2-1; the match to TRBD2 covers 9 bases. The CDR3 covers 16 residues. The germline V gene has CDR1 KGHSH and CDR2 LQKENI. With V trimmed by 3 bases and J by 3 bases, 6 bases remained unmatched. The CDR3 here is CASSPRGRDGYNEQFF. The CDR3 nucleotides are TGTGCCAGCTCACCCCGCGGGAGGGACGGCTACAATGAGCAGTTCTTC.

The chain has TRBV11-2 and TRBJ1-1, with unresolved D. This CDR3 has 13 amino acids. Germline V gene lookup returns CDR1 SGHAT and CDR2 FQNNGV. V lost 5 bases to trimming and J lost 0 bases, with 7 bases between them. DNA for the CDR3: TGTGCCAGCAGCGCTGACATGAACACTGAAGCTTTCTTT. Translating it yields CASSADMNTEAFF.

The CDR3 nucleotides are TGTGCCAGCAGCCAGGACCCGGGAAATACAGATACGCAGTATTTT. Encoded protein: CASSQDPGNTDTQYF. The chain has TRBV7-9 and TRBJ2-3, with D tentatively TRBD2 (5 bases). Between the trimmed V and J ends, which lost 5 bases and 3 bases, there was a span of 15 bases. Germline V gene lookup returns CDR1 SEHNR and CDR2 FQNEAQ (reference sequence). This CDR3 region has 15 residues.

This chain connects TRBV9 to TRBJ2-5; D may be TRBD2 (5 bases). This CDR3 contains 17 residues. V shed 4 bases and J shed 2 bases, with 21 bases lying between them. Germline assignment: CDR1 SGDLS and CDR2 YYNGEE. CDR3 coding DNA: TGTGCCAGCAGCCCAGATATAGGAGGAGTAAAACAAGAGACCCAGTACTTC. It codes for CASSPDIGGVKQETQYF.

V gene TRBV15 combines with J gene TRBJ1-4, with a possible D match to TRBD1 (6 bases). The length of the CDR3 is 17 residues. V shed 1 base and J shed 4 bases, with 16 bases lying between them. CDR1 LNHNV and CDR2 YYDKDF come from the germline V gene (reference sequence). The CDR3 bases are TGTGCCACCAGCAGAGCTCGGGGGGGCGTTCATAATGAAAAACTGTTTTTT. It is translated as CATSRARGGVHNEKLFF.

The V gene is TRBV5-1, the J gene TRBJ2-3; 10 bases are shared with TRBD2. Trimming cost V 4 bases and J 4 bases; bases outside gene matches: 9. CDR3 length: 16 residues. Germline values: CDR1 SGHRS, CDR2 YFSETQ. The CDR3 sequence is CASSPPVAGGSDTQYF. CDR3 coding DNA: TGCGCCAGCAGCCCGCCCGTAGCGGGGGGTTCAGATACGCAGTATTTT.

The chain recombines TRBV9 with TRBJ2-1, with TRBD2 identical over 7 bases. The V gene end was trimmed by 4 bases and the J gene end by 6 bases; junction bases not matched to a gene: 10. CDR1 and CDR2 (germline): SGDLS, YYNGEE. The CDR3 has 15 residues. The CDR3 region has the DNA TGTGCCAGCAGCCTCCTCGCCGGGGGGACCAATGAGCAGTTCTTC. This sequence encodes CASSLLAGGTNEQFF.

The V and J genes are TRBV11-3 and TRBJ2-3; D not resolved. CDR1 is SGHNT and CDR2 is YENEEA in the germline V gene. The CDR3 has 15 amino acids. V was clipped by 1 base and J by 2 bases, with 10 bases between them. CDR3 region: CASSLVLVSTDTQYF. As DNA, the CDR3 is TGTGCCAGCAGCTTAGTGTTAGTATCCACAGATACGCAGTATTTT.